This record concerns one T cell receptor beta chain sequence. Different DNA sequences within this sample yield the same CDR3. This sample is part of a study of OX40 agonist ivuxolimab in advanced cancers. The protocol was immunoSEQ multiplex PCR, while the TCRdb copy is restricted to in-frame clones and leaves out a portion. The repertoire holds around 70,000 clones, 85% seen once, with more than 0.5% in the top ten. Trimming stripped 2 bases from V and 4 bases from J, with 3 bases between. Looked up from germline, CDR1 is SGHTA and CDR2 is FQGNSA. CDR3 length equals 12 residues. The origin of this receptor is an adult with an advanced solid tumor such as melanoma, head and neck, liver or kidney cancer. The sample consisted of CD4+ or CD8+ T cells sorted from blood, taken in a trial of the OX40 agonist ivuxolimab. V is TRBV7-2 and J is TRBJ2-1; D unclear. The CDR3 bases are TGTGCCAGCAGCTTATTGTACAATGAGCAGTTCTTC. Translation gives CASSLLYNEQFF.